This entry lists 17 T cell receptor beta chains sequenced from one sample in a study of blood T cell repertoires in COVID-19. Profiled with immunoSEQ multiplex PCR; TCRdb holds only in-frame clones, not every one. This sample yields approximately 400,000 clones, of which more than 65% are seen a single time; about 1% belongs to the top ten. The sample consisted of peripheral blood. These receptors all come from a human donor with acute or convalescent COVID-19. The donor label of this sample is uncertain.

The chain has TRBV5-1 and TRBJ1-3, with 7 bases aligning to TRBD1. The V segment lost 5 bases and the J segment 4 bases; nucleotides outside the gene matches: 12. Germline CDR1 is SGHRS and CDR2 is YFSETQ. CDR3 length: 16 residues. The CDR3 spells CASSSIGGSGGNTIYF. In DNA, the CDR3 is TGCGCCAGCAGTTCCATAGGGGGCTCAGGAGGAAACACCATATATTTT.

V and J are TRBV30 and TRBJ2-1; D not certain. V was trimmed by 5 bases and J by 2 bases, leaving 13 bases between them. The germline V gene has CDR1 GTSNPN and CDR2 SVGIG (reference sequence). The CDR3 extends over 14 amino acids. In DNA form, the CDR3 reads TGTGCCTGGTTCAACGGGTCCCCCTACAATGAGCAGTTCTTC. Its translation: CAWFNGSPYNEQFF.

This chain uses TRBV5-1 with TRBJ2-2; the D is unclear. CDR1 is SGHRS and CDR2 is YFSETQ in the germline V gene. The CDR3 runs 15 residues. V lost 0 bases to trimming and J lost 2 bases, with 8 bases between them. CDR3 residues: CASSLDAVNTGELFF. The CDR3 nucleotides are TGCGCCAGCAGCTTGGATGCAGTTAACACCGGGGAGCTGTTTTTT.

The chain combines TRBV11-2 with TRBJ2-7; 10 nucleotides line up with TRBD2. The V gene's germline CDR1 is SGHAT and CDR2 FQNNGV. Germline trimming cut 4 bases from V and 2 bases from J; bases unmatched to any gene: 8. There are 16 residues in the CDR3. In nucleotides, the CDR3 is TGTGCCAGCAGCTCCCGTGGAGCGGGGGGGACCTACGAGCAGTACTTC. Encoded protein: CASSSRGAGGTYEQYF. The whole variable domain, filled in from reference TRBV11-2 and TRBJ2-7, reads EAGVAQSPRYKIIEKRQSVAFWCNPISGHATLYWYQQILGQGPKLLIQFQNNGVVDDSQLPKDRFSAERLKGVDSTLKIQPAKLEDSAVYLCASSSRGAGGTYEQYFGPGTRLTVT.

About this clone itself: The sample carries other DNA sequences with the same CDR3. J is TRBJ1-3 and V is TRBV9; D might be TRBD1 (5 bases). This CDR3 is built from 16 residues. Trimming removed 0 bases from V and 0 bases from J, with 10 bases in between. In germline, CDR1 is SGDLS, CDR2 YYNGEE. The CDR3: CASSVGAGGSGNTIYF. The CDR3 nucleotides are TGTGCCAGCAGCGTAGGGGCGGGGGGCTCTGGAAACACCATATATTTT. Supplemented by reference TRBV9 and TRBJ1-3, the full variable domain reads DSGVTQTPKHLITATGQRVTLRCSPRSGDLSVYWYQQSLDQGLQFLIQYYNGEERAKGNILERFSAQQFPDLHSELNLSSLELGDSALYFCASSVGAGGSGNTIYFGEGSWLTVV.

The V gene is TRBV18, the J gene TRBJ2-1; 9 nucleotides align to TRBD2. This CDR3 has 15 amino acids. The germline V gene has CDR1 KGHSH and CDR2 LQKENI. After removal of 6 bases from V and 0 bases from J, the junction contained 3 bases not matched to a gene. The CDR3 here is CASSPSGTSYNEQFF. The CDR3 DNA reads as TGTGCCAGCTCCCCTAGCGGGACCTCCTACAATGAGCAGTTCTTC. The full variable domain, in which reference TRBV18 and TRBJ2-1 provide the parts outside the CDR3, is NAGVMQNPRHLVRRRGQEARLRCSPMKGHSHVYWYRQLPEEGLKFMVYLQKENIIDESGMPKERFSAEFPKEGPSILRIQQVVRGDSAAYFCASSPSGTSYNEQFFGPGTRLTVL.

V gene TRBV7-2 combines with J gene TRBJ1-5; 10 nucleotides align to TRBD1. The CDR3 length is 15 residues. Per germline, CDR1 SGHTA and CDR2 FQGNSA. The V segment lost 1 base and the J segment 4 bases; nucleotides outside the gene matches: 1. The CDR3 is CASSLGTGGNQPQHF. For the CDR3, the DNA is TGTGCCAGCAGCTTAGGGACAGGGGGGAATCAGCCCCAGCATTTT.

V is TRBV2 and J is TRBJ1-2, with D hard to call. Trimming cost V 7 bases and J 4 bases, with 7 bases left between them. This CDR3 is 11 amino acids long. The germline V gene has CDR1 SNHLY and CDR2 FYNNEI. CDR3 sequence: CASTGGYGYTF. In DNA, the CDR3 is TGTGCCAGCACGGGAGGCTATGGCTACACCTTC. The entire variable domain, with the rest obtained from reference TRBV2 and TRBJ1-2, is as follows: EPEVTQTPSHQVTQMGQEVILRCVPISNHLYFYWYRQILGQKVEFLVSFYNNEISEKSEIFDDQFSVERPDGSNFTLKIRSTKLEDSAMYFCASTGGYGYTFGSGTRLTVV.

This chain links TRBV3-1 (or the pseudogene TRBV3-2) with TRBJ1-1, with D possibly TRBD1 on 6 matching bases. The CDR3 sequence is 15 residues long. Germline lookup yields CDR1 LGHDT and CDR2 YNNKEL (reference sequence). Trimming removed 4 bases from V and 7 bases from J, with 19 bases in between. The CDR3 DNA is TGTGCCAGCAGCCGTCGCCCGGACAGCGCCATTGAAGCTTTCTTT. Translating it yields CASSRRPDSAIEAFF.

This clone occurred a few times. The rearrangement joins TRBV27 to TRBJ1-2, with 7 bases lining up with TRBD1. Germline V gives CDR1 MNHEY, CDR2 SMNVEV (reference sequence). The V gene end was trimmed by 5 bases and the J gene end by 4 bases; junction bases not matched to a gene: 7. This CDR3 has 14 residues. CDR3 residues: CASSPAQGPYGYTF. In DNA form, the CDR3 reads TGTGCCAGCAGTCCGGCACAGGGGCCCTATGGCTACACCTTC.

This clone was seen just once. The chain recombines TRBV28 with TRBJ1-2; D may be TRBD1 (5 bases). The V gene lost 3 bases and the J gene lost 8 bases, with 13 bases spanning the gap. The CDR3 is 13 amino acids. Germline values: CDR1 MDHEN, CDR2 SYDVKM. The DNA for the CDR3 is TGTGCCAGCAGTTTTGCAGGGCTGTGGGGCTACACCTTC. Translation: CASSFAGLWGYTF.

Note on this clone: The identical CDR3 is also encoded by other nucleotide sequences in the sample. This rearrangement joins TRBV5-1 to TRBJ1-4; D gene unclear. The CDR3 length is 15 residues. The germline gives CDR1 SGHRS, CDR2 YFSETQ. V was shortened by 0 bases and J by 0 bases, with 6 bases between the two germline ends. For the CDR3, the DNA is TGCGCCAGCAGCTTGGGAGGTGCAACTAATGAAAAACTGTTTTTT. Its protein product is CASSLGGATNEKLFF.

V gene TRBV5-1 combines with J gene TRBJ1-1; D is ambiguous. The CDR3 is 16 amino acids. The germline CDR1 and CDR2 sequences are SGHRS and YFSETQ. Trimming cost V 4 bases and J 1 base, with 17 bases left between them. The CDR3 region has the DNA TGCGCCAGCAGCCACGCAGGATCCTACAGGAACACTGAAGCTTTCTTT. Protein sequence: CASSHAGSYRNTEAFF. The whole variable domain, filled in from reference TRBV5-1 and TRBJ1-1, reads KAGVTQTPRYLIKTRGQQVTLSCSPISGHRSVSWYQQTPGQGLQFLFEYFSETQRNKGNFPGRFSGRQFSNSRSEMNVSTLELGDSALYLCASSHAGSYRNTEAFFGQGTRLTVV.

This clone has only one observation. The chain is built from TRBV19 and TRBJ2-1, with D possibly being TRBD1 (6 bases). The V and J ends lost 3 bases and 2 bases respectively, with 14 bases between them. This CDR3 is built from 16 residues. Germline CDR1 reads LNHDA; CDR2 reads SQIVND (reference sequence). CDR3 amino acids: CASSIGDKGAYNEQFF. CDR3 DNA: TGTGCCAGTAGTATCGGTGATAAGGGGGCCTACAATGAGCAGTTCTTC.

CDR3 sequence reads: CASSSTGHPRNYGYTF. In DNA, the CDR3 is TGTGCCAGCAGCTCCACAGGACATCCAAGGAACTATGGCTACACCTTC. The chain uses TRBV7-9 and TRBJ1-2, with D possibly TRBD1 on 5 matching bases. Per the germline V gene, CDR1 is SEHNR and CDR2 is FQNEAQ (reference sequence). V gave up 4 bases and J gave up 2 bases, with 17 bases separating them. This CDR3 region has 16 residues.

The genes are TRBV7-9 and TRBJ2-5; 9 bases agree with TRBD2. V dropped 3 bases and J dropped 5; count of bases not matched to a gene: 10. The CDR3 loop spans 16 amino acids. The germline V gene has CDR1 SEHNR and CDR2 FQNEAQ (reference sequence). CDR3 protein: CASSFGTLAGRETQYF. The CDR3 region has the DNA TGTGCCAGCAGCTTCGGGACACTAGCGGGTAGGGAGACCCAGTACTTC. The entire variable domain, with the rest obtained from reference TRBV7-9 and TRBJ2-5, is as follows: DTGVSQNPRHKITKRGQNVTFRCDPISEHNRLYWYRQTLGQGPEFLTYFQNEAQLEKSRLLSDRFSAERPKGSFSTLEIQRTEQGDSAMYLCASSFGTLAGRETQYFGPGTRLLVL.

The chain couples TRBV6-5 to TRBJ1-2; D perhaps matches TRBD1 (5 bases). Germline V gene sequence: CDR1 MNHEY, CDR2 SVGAGI. V was trimmed by 2 bases and J by 4 bases, leaving 8 bases between them. The CDR3 totals 13 residues. CDR3 sequence reads: CASSYGAGYGYTF. The DNA of the CDR3 is TGTGCCAGCAGTTACGGGGCAGGCTATGGCTACACCTTC.